This T cell receptor (beta chain) stems from a study of blood T cell repertoires in COVID-19. Background on the study: Samples taken during acute and convalescent COVID-19 were collected in the United States, Italy and Spain. PBMCs, B-cell-depleted T cells, or T cells provided the cDNA or gDNA that made up the material.

Per the original methods: Quantification of nucleated cells was approximated via reference gene primer amplification. Assay: immunoSEQ multiplex PCR; the TCRdb copy retains only in-frame clones and omits some. D and trimming come from the DNA, and the V and J calls and clone size come from that table. Of some 14,000 clones listed, around 78% are singletons. Trimming removed 7 bases from V and 0 bases from J, with 11 bases in between. This CDR3 region has 14 residues. Germline CDR1 and CDR2: SNHLY and FYNNEI. This clonotype was obtained from a man between 70 and 80 years old with acute or convalescent COVID-19. This chain links TRBV2 with TRBJ2-3; TRBD2 is a possible D gene (5 bases). What was sequenced was peripheral blood. The CDR3 protein is CASKRRQSTDTQYF. The DNA for the CDR3 is TGTGCCAGCAAGAGGAGGCAGAGCACAGATACGCAGTATTTT.